A selection of T cell receptor beta chains follows, all from one sample in a study of regulatory T cells in long-lasting Graves disease. TCRdb fed the multiplex PCR reads into MiXCR, producing one record per CDR3 protein. The sample comprises a few hundred thousand distinct CDR3 sequences, roughly 19% of which are singletons, and approximately 12% rests with the top ten. These sequences were also reported in another study, on T cells in Graves' hyperthyroidism and ophthalmopathy.

The sequencing here drew on peripheral blood mononuclear cells (PBMCs), taken at new diagnosis, from a patient treated with antithyroid drugs. These receptors were collected from a woman younger than 45 with Graves disease. CDR3s include the opening cysteine and the closing phenylalanine or tryptophan. Each record gives: clone size, V gene, J gene, CDR3 length, CDR3 protein. Clone size, where shown, is once, few, many, or a class for clones that have expanded.

clone size: many; V gene: TRBV30; J gene: TRBJ1-3; CDR3 length: 15; CDR3 protein: CARGTGRSSGNTIYF
clone size: many; V gene: TRBV10-2; J gene: TRBJ1-5; CDR3 length: 13; CDR3 protein: CASSESKNQPQHF
clone size: -; V gene: TRBV7-8; J gene: TRBJ2-1; CDR3 length: 14; CDR3 protein: CASSHRDRDNEQFF
clone size: many; V gene: TRBV20-1; J gene: TRBJ2-7; CDR3 length: 17; CDR3 protein: CSARGPVKGASPYEQYF
clone size: -; V gene: TRBV12-3/TRBV12-4; J gene: TRBJ2-2; CDR3 length: 14; CDR3 protein: CASSSRLPPGELFF
clone size: many; V gene: TRBV6-2/TRBV6-3; J gene: TRBJ2-5; CDR3 length: 13; CDR3 protein: CASRPGGSETQYF
clone size: many; V gene: TRBV30; J gene: TRBJ1-6; CDR3 length: 19; CDR3 protein: CAWRHVPGQGRSYNSPLHF
clone size: many; V gene: TRBV2; J gene: TRBJ2-1; CDR3 length: 16; CDR3 protein: CASSGTRQGRVDEQFF
clone size: many; V gene: TRBV20-1; J gene: TRBJ1-5; CDR3 length: 13; CDR3 protein: CSARQGAEQPQHF
clone size: many; V gene: TRBV28; J gene: TRBJ2-7; CDR3 length: 15; CDR3 protein: CASIELAGGRYEQYF
clone size: many; V gene: TRBV30; J gene: TRBJ1-1; CDR3 length: 16; CDR3 protein: CAGTLRRTDPNTEAFF
clone size: many; V gene: TRBV7-2; J gene: TRBJ1-1; CDR3 length: 15; CDR3 protein: CASSLIGSVNTEAFF
clone size: many; V gene: TRBV20-1; J gene: TRBJ1-1; CDR3 length: 14; CDR3 protein: CLSLSAGAPGIAFF
clone size: many; V gene: TRBV6-5; J gene: TRBJ2-5; CDR3 length: 17; CDR3 protein: CASSYGNSGRAGETQYF
clone size: many; V gene: TRBV18; J gene: TRBJ1-1; CDR3 length: 14; CDR3 protein: CASSPTGVGTEAFF
clone size: -; V gene: TRBV11-2; J gene: TRBJ2-1; CDR3 length: 14; CDR3 protein: CASSLGATVNEQFF
clone size: many; V gene: TRBV11-1; J gene: TRBJ1-1; CDR3 length: 13; CDR3 protein: CASSHWGDTEAFF
clone size: -; V gene: TRBV6-1; J gene: TRBJ2-7; CDR3 length: 16; CDR3 protein: CASSRSSGPLNHEQCF
clone size: -; V gene: TRBV28; J gene: TRBJ2-7; CDR3 length: 16; CDR3 protein: CASRHSGTGGSYEQYF
clone size: many; V gene: TRBV30; J gene: TRBJ2-1; CDR3 length: 12; CDR3 protein: CAWSTGSGEQFF
clone size: many; V gene: TRBV12-5; J gene: TRBJ2-7; CDR3 length: 15; CDR3 protein: CASGLGTGIFYEQYF
clone size: many; V gene: TRBV28; J gene: TRBJ2-6; CDR3 length: 17; CDR3 protein: CASSLGALRSGANVLTF
clone size: many; V gene: TRBV2; J gene: TRBJ2-1; CDR3 length: 15; CDR3 protein: CASSPTSGSYNEQFF
clone size: many; V gene: TRBV7-8; J gene: TRBJ2-1; CDR3 length: 13; CDR3 protein: CASGRQLRNEQFF
clone size: many; V gene: TRBV19; J gene: TRBJ2-6; CDR3 length: 16; CDR3 protein: CASSIGRTSGANVLTF
clone size: few; V gene: TRBV6-1; J gene: TRBJ2-4; CDR3 length: 15; CDR3 protein: CASSEQNHGKNIQYF
clone size: many; V gene: TRBV6-5; J gene: TRBJ2-1; CDR3 length: 16; CDR3 protein: CASSYSSGRLYNEQFF
clone size: many; V gene: TRBV20-1; J gene: TRBJ1-1; CDR3 length: 14; CDR3 protein: CSARGVWGNTEAFF
clone size: -; V gene: TRBV3-1; J gene: TRBJ2-5; CDR3 length: 12; CDR3 protein: CASSLLKKTQYF